The 28 T cell receptor beta chains below were found in one sample sequenced in a study of T cell repertoires in cytomegalovirus infection. For these TCRs, the target antigens are not known. TCRdb re-analysed the reads in MiXCR, keeping a single row per CDR3 protein. The sample includes 450,000 to 550,000 distinct CDR3 sequences, roughly 42% of them seen just once. This specimen consisted of cultured PBMCs, obtained from culture after CMV antigen stimulation. The source of these receptors is a human donor in good health (CMV status not recorded). Some clones in this sample may be carry-over from other donors' samples.

This chain uses TRBV19 with TRBJ2-2; 7 nucleotides align to TRBD1. Trimming removed 1 base from V and 0 bases from J; junction bases left unmatched: 2. The CDR3 covers 16 residues. Germline CDR1 reads LNHDA; CDR2 reads SQIVND (reference sequence). CDR3 amino acids: CASSIAGQTNTGELFF. CDR3 nucleotides: TGTGCCAGTAGTATAGCGGGACAGACGAACACCGGGGAGCTGTTTTTT.

V usage is TRBV27 and J usage is TRBJ2-3; TRBD2 aligns across 9 bases. V lost 1 base and J lost 5; bases outside the gene matches: 7. Germline CDR1 reads MNHEY; CDR2 reads SMNVEV (reference sequence). CDR3 size: 16 residues. The CDR3 sequence is CASSLYPSGMQDTQYF. The CDR3 DNA reads TGTGCCAGCAGTTTATATCCTAGCGGGATGCAAGATACGCAGTATTTT.

The V and J genes are TRBV6-5 and TRBJ1-6; weak D call: TRBD1 (5 bases). V was cut by 0 bases and J by 5 bases, with 11 bases left in between. This CDR3 spans 16 amino acids. CDR1 MNHEY and CDR2 SVGAGI come from the germline V gene. The CDR3 here is CASSYSRQKDNSPLHF. The CDR3 DNA is TGTGCCAGCAGTTACTCGAGACAGAAGGATAATTCACCCCTCCACTTT.

Only a few counts were recorded for this clonotype. V is TRBV7-2 and J is TRBJ2-6; TRBD2 matches 7 bases. The V gene end was trimmed by 3 bases and the J gene end by 3 bases; junction bases not matched to a gene: 8. Germline CDR1 is SGHTA and CDR2 is FQGNSA. The length of the CDR3 is 17 residues. CDR3 residues: CASSLGGGDGGANVLTF. DNA of the CDR3: TGTGCCAGCAGCTTGGGGGGAGGGGACGGTGGGGCCAACGTCCTGACTTTC. Variable domain in full (rest from reference TRBV7-2 and TRBJ2-6): GAGVSQSPSNKVTEKGKDVELRCDPISGHTALYWYRQSLGQGLEFLIYFQGNSAPDKSGLPSDRFSAERTGGSVSTLTIQRTQQEDSAVYLCASSLGGGDGGANVLTFGAGSRLTVL.

The genes are TRBV10-3 and TRBJ2-7, with D perhaps assigned TRBD1 or TRBD2 (5 bases each). CDR1 and CDR2 (germline): ENHRY, SYGVKD. The CDR3 consists of 13 residues. Trimming took 8 bases from V and 5 from J, leaving 16 bases between them. The CDR3 DNA sequence: TGTGCCATCGGGTCAGGGACCAGCGACGAGCAGTACTTC. As protein: CAIGSGTSDEQYF.

The chain couples TRBV6-6 to TRBJ1-6; TRBD1 aligns across 10 bases. The V gene's germline CDR1 is MNHNY and CDR2 SVGAGI (reference sequence). The CDR3 runs 17 residues. V lost 6 bases to trimming and J lost 3 bases; unmatched junction nucleotides: 8. The CDR3, as DNA: TGTGCCAGCAGGGAGGGGACAGGGGTCCTCTATAATTCACCCCTCCACTTT. Amino acid sequence: CASREGTGVLYNSPLHF.

This clonotype turned up a few times. Possible read error: a much larger clone is one base away. V usage is TRBV28 and J usage is TRBJ2-1; D gene unclear. Germline V lookup: CDR1 MDHEN, CDR2 SYDVKM. There are 12 residues in the CDR3. V dropped 6 bases and J dropped 3 bases, with 6 bases sitting between them. CDR3 sequence reads: CASRLGYNEQFF. The CDR3 bases are TGTGCCAGCAGGTTGGGCTACAATGAGCAGTTCTTC.

This clonotype has a handful of counts. The chain couples TRBV7-6 to TRBJ1-3; TRBD1 is a possible D gene (5 bases). Trimming left V 6 bases short and J 2 bases short, with 8 bases between. CDR3 length: 13 amino acids. Germline V gene data show CDR1 as SGHVS and CDR2 as FNYEAQ. The CDR3 here is CASRGLPGNTIYF. The DNA for the CDR3 is TGTGCCAGCAGGGGACTACCTGGAAACACCATATATTTT.

This clonotype has only a few counts. The CDR3 region has the DNA TGTGCCAGCAGCTTAGCCCAACAAGCCCCCAATGAGCAGTTCTTC. It yields the protein CASSLAQQAPNEQFF. The rearrangement joins TRBV7-6 to TRBJ2-1; D gene uncertain. The V gene lost 0 bases and the J gene lost 6 bases, with 12 bases spanning the gap. CDR1 and CDR2 (germline): SGHVS, FNYEAQ. The CDR3 runs to 15 residues.

This chain uses TRBV5-8 with TRBJ1-1; unclear D gene. Trimming pared 3 bases from V and 1 base from J, leaving 4 bases between. Looked up from germline, CDR1 is SGHTS and CDR2 is YDEGEE. CDR3 length equals 12 residues. The CDR3 DNA is TGTGCCAGCAGCTCTACGAACACTGAAGCTTTCTTT. This codes for CASSSTNTEAFF.

The V gene is TRBV5-1, the J gene TRBJ2-7, with 7 bases identical to TRBD2. Germline V gene lookup returns CDR1 SGHRS and CDR2 YFSETQ. CDR3 size: 17 residues. Trimming cost V 6 bases and J 0 bases; bases outside gene matches: 15. CDR3 in amino acids: CASTKSFPSGASYEQYF. The DNA of the CDR3 is TGCGCCAGCACCAAATCATTCCCCAGCGGGGCCTCCTACGAGCAGTACTTC.

The gene calls are TRBV11-2 and TRBJ2-2, with TRBD2 matching over 14 bases. From germline, CDR1 is SGHAT and CDR2 FQNNGV. The CDR3 sequence is 19 residues long. V dropped 5 bases and J dropped 3; count of bases not matched to a gene: 11. The CDR3 coding sequence is TGTGCCAGCAGCCGAAAAGTGCCGGGACTAGCGGGGGACACCGGGGAGCTGTTTTTT. Translation: CASSRKVPGLAGDTGELFF.

The genes are TRBV2 and TRBJ1-2; no clear D gene. Looked up from germline, CDR1 is SNHLY and CDR2 is FYNNEI. The V and J ends lost 3 bases and 2 bases respectively, with 7 bases between them. This CDR3 is 13 amino acids long. The CDR3: CASSETGNYGYTF. The CDR3 bases are TGTGCCAGCAGTGAGACTGGAAACTATGGCTACACCTTC.

This clonotype showed up just a few times. The rearrangement uses TRBV7-6 and TRBJ2-1, with 8 bases aligning to TRBD2. J was trimmed by 2 bases and V by 5 bases; bases with no gene match: 8. The CDR3 has 16 amino acids. The germline V gene has CDR1 SGHVS and CDR2 FNYEAQ. In DNA form, the CDR3 reads TGTGCCAGCAGCCCAGTGGAAGCGGGGGCCTACAATGAGCAGTTCTTC. It encodes CASSPVEAGAYNEQFF.

This clonotype appeared a few times. V gene TRBV6-5 combines with J gene TRBJ2-1; D is uncertain. Germline CDR1 MNHEY, CDR2 SVGAGI. The CDR3 runs to 11 residues. Trimming took 6 bases from V and 9 from J, leaving 9 bases between them. CDR3 coding DNA: TGTGCCAGCAGGGCGTTTGGTGAGCAGTTCTTC. The encoded protein is CASRAFGEQFF.

The CDR3 DNA reads TGTGCCAGTACCCCCAGTCTGTTGAACACTGAAGCTTTCTTT. Encoded protein: CASTPSLLNTEAFF. The chain links TRBV2 to TRBJ1-1, with no clear D. The germline V gene has CDR1 SNHLY and CDR2 FYNNEI. Trimming cost V 9 bases and J 0 bases, with 14 bases left between them. This CDR3 has 14 amino acids.

This clonotype showed up just a few times. V and J are TRBV7-2 and TRBJ2-5; D ambiguous. Germline CDR1 reads SGHTA; CDR2 reads FQGNSA. V lost 1 base and J lost 2, with 11 bases in between. There are 15 residues in the CDR3. The CDR3 is CASSLVSGLQETQYF. CDR3 sequence (DNA): TGTGCCAGCAGCTTAGTGTCTGGGCTACAAGAGACCCAGTACTTC.

This clonotype was observed many times. The chain joins TRBV7-2 to TRBJ2-7; D possibly matches TRBD1 or TRBD2 (5 bases each). CDR3 length equals 15 residues. Trimming removed 5 bases at V and 1 base at J, with 15 bases between. Germline lookup yields CDR1 SGHTA and CDR2 FQGNSA. Here the CDR3 reads CASSTGQGGSYEQYF. CDR3 DNA sequence: TGTGCCAGCAGCACGGGGCAGGGCGGTTCCTACGAGCAGTACTTC.

The rearrangement uses TRBV9 and TRBJ2-3; D unresolved. The CDR3 totals 16 residues. V gave up 0 bases and J gave up 3 bases, with 14 bases separating them. Germline CDR1 is SGDLS and CDR2 is YYNGEE. For the CDR3, the DNA is TGTGCCAGCAGCGTAGCGGTAAGCCTTGGAACAGATACGCAGTATTTT. Amino acids: CASSVAVSLGTDTQYF.

This clonotype was found a few times. The J gene is TRBJ2-4, the V gene TRBV7-2; D is uncertain. Germline values: CDR1 SGHTA, CDR2 FQGNSA. Trimming took 4 bases from V and 9 from J, leaving 13 bases between them. The CDR3 runs to 13 residues. The CDR3 here is CASSSVTLGIQYF. CDR3 bases: TGTGCCAGCAGCTCCGTGACGCTCGGCATTCAGTACTTC.

The gene calls are TRBV7-2 and TRBJ2-6, with a tentative D call TRBD1 (5 bases). The V and J ends lost 3 bases and 10 bases respectively, with 7 bases between them. The germline V gene encodes CDR1 SGHTA and CDR2 FQGNSA. The length of the CDR3 is 12 residues. The CDR3 loop reads CASSLDINVLTF. DNA of the CDR3: TGTGCCAGCAGCTTGGACATTAACGTCCTGACTTTC.

Only one count was recorded for this clonotype. The junction and the germline gene differ at one end; a read error may be behind it. The CDR3 region is CPSTPSGRYEQYF. The CDR3 bases are TGTCCCAGCACCCCGTCGGGGCGTTACGAGCAGTACTTC. The chain couples TRBV12-3 or TRBV12-4 to TRBJ2-7; D tentatively reads TRBD1 or TRBD2 (5 bases each). CDR3 length equals 13 residues.

V usage is TRBV6-1 and J usage is TRBJ2-1; possibly TRBD1 for D (5 bases). Germline CDR1 reads MNHNS; CDR2 reads SASEGT. The CDR3 is 17 amino acids. The V gene lost 0 bases and the J gene lost 2 bases, with 14 bases spanning the gap. Written as DNA, the CDR3 is TGTGCCAGCAGTGAAGCCCTTTGGCAGGGAACCTACAATGAGCAGTTCTTC. Translating gives CASSEALWQGTYNEQFF.

The rearrangement uses TRBV6-6 and TRBJ1-5, with D possibly TRBD1 on 6 matching bases. CDR1 MNHNY and CDR2 SVGAGI come from the germline V gene (reference sequence). The ends were cut back, 5 bases at V and 4 bases at J, with 18 bases in the middle. The length of the CDR3 is 16 residues. The CDR3 is CASSGASGEGNQPQHF. In nucleotides, the CDR3 is TGTGCCAGCAGTGGGGCTTCAGGGGAGGGTAATCAGCCCCAGCATTTT.

The J gene is TRBJ2-5, the V gene TRBV10-3, with 10 bases aligning to TRBD2. Germline V gene lookup returns CDR1 ENHRY and CDR2 SYGVKD. This CDR3 comprises 18 residues. Trimming cost V 10 bases and J 1 base; bases outside gene matches: 18. The CDR3 loop reads CARNCRTSGAGAQETQYF. The CDR3 region has the DNA TGTGCCAGAAACTGCCGGACTAGCGGAGCTGGAGCCCAAGAGACCCAGTACTTC.

As regards this clonotype: One end of the junction does not line up with germline, which may come from a read error. The V and J genes are TRBV4-1 and TRBJ2-3; possible D gene TRBD2, 6 bases. CDR1 and CDR2 (germline): MGHRA, YSYEKL. This CDR3 region has 13 residues. The CDR3: CASSQGGTTERLF. The CDR3, as DNA: TGTGCCAGCAGCCAAGGCGGGACCACCGAGCGGCTATTT.

This clonotype was counted a few times. The gene calls are TRBV7-9 and TRBJ1-6; 10 nucleotides match TRBD1. Germline CDR1 reads SEHNR; CDR2 reads FQNEAQ (reference sequence). This CDR3 comprises 14 residues. J lost 8 bases, V lost 5 bases, and 3 bases had no gene match. The CDR3 sequence is CASSTGTGDSPLHF. In DNA, the CDR3 is TGTGCCAGCAGCACAGGGACAGGGGATTCACCCCTCCACTTT. The full variable domain, with the rest looked up from reference TRBV7-9 and TRBJ1-6, is DTGVSQNPRHKITKRGQNVTFRCDPISEHNRLYWYRQTLGQGPEFLTYFQNEAQLEKSRLLSDRFSAERPKGSFSTLEIQRTEQGDSAMYLCASSTGTGDSPLHFGNGTRLTVT.

The gene calls are TRBV7-6 and TRBJ2-5, with a possible D match to TRBD1 (5 bases). Trimming shortened V by 5 bases and J by 6 bases, and 13 bases separated the two germline ends. This CDR3 has 13 amino acids. Germline lookup yields CDR1 SGHVS and CDR2 FNYEAQ. The CDR3: CASSPQGFKTQYF. The CDR3 coding sequence is TGTGCCAGCAGCCCTCAGGGATTTAAGACCCAGTACTTC.